This TCR beta chain was profiled in a study of cytomegalovirus exposure and HLA in healthy donors. J lost 4 bases, V lost 6 bases, and 7 bases had no gene match. This CDR3 contains 15 residues. The germline V gene has CDR1 SGHAT and CDR2 FQDESV (reference sequence). Profiling relied on immunoSEQ multiplex PCR, and the TCRdb table lists in-frame clones only, not all of them. The table shows some 110,000 clones, with roughly 82% occurring only once. The chain recombines TRBV11-1 with TRBJ2-2; 8 nucleotides agree with TRBD1. Material: PBMCs. The clonotype originates from a man in his late teens or twenties in good health and CMV-seronegative. In nucleotides, the CDR3 is TGTGCCAGCAGGCCCGGGACAGGTCGCACCGGGGAGCTGTTTTTT. It encodes CASRPGTGRTGELFF.